This T cell receptor beta chain was sequenced for a study of cytomegalovirus exposure and HLA in healthy donors. Whole-study context: Ancestry clustering placed roughly 86% of roughly 410 genotyped donors in the Caucasian-associated cluster. Study-level points and caveats: Sequencing depth roughly uniform across donors was assumed in presence/absence analyses. The authors later linked a missense DCLRE1C variant to TCR beta V- and J-gene trimming. Being indistinguishable, some V segments were excluded, TRBV6-2 and TRBV6-3 among them.

With 3 bases clipped from V and 5 bases from J, the junction kept 22 bases outside the gene matches. CDR1 and CDR2 (germline): KGHSH, LQKENI. The CDR3 contains 21 residues. Both 60 Vbeta primers and 13 Jbeta primers went into the PCR. Assay used: immunoSEQ multiplex PCR; TCRdb lists only in-frame clones, some missing. In all, the sample yields some 110,000 clones. A word on this clone: Its cognate antigen is unknown.

Sequencing was performed on PBMCs. This chain connects TRBV18 to TRBJ2-7, with TRBD2 matching 13 bases. The sequence was obtained from a man aged 35-49 years in good health and CMV-seropositive. In DNA form, the CDR3 reads TGTGCCAGCTCACCCAGGACTAGCGGGGGATCCTCCAGAACAGGGGGCGACGAGCAGTACTTC. This encodes CASSPRTSGGSSRTGGDEQYF.